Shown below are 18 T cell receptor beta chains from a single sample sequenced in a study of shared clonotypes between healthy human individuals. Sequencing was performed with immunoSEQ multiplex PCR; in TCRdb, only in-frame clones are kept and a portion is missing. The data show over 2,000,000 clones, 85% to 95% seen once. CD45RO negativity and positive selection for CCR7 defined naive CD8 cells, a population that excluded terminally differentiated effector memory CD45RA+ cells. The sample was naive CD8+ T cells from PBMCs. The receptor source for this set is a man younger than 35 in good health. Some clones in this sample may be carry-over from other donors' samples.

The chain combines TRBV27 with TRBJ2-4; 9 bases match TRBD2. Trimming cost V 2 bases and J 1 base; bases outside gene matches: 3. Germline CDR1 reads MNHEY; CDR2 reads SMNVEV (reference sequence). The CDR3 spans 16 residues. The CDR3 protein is CASSLVAGDAKNIQYF. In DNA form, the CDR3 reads TGTGCCAGCAGTTTAGTAGCGGGAGATGCCAAAAACATTCAGTACTTC.

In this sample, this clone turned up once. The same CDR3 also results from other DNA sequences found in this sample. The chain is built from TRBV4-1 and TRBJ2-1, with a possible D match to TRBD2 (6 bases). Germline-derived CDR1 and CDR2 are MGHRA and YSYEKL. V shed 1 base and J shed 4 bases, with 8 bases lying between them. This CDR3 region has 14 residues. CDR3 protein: CASSQGGRYNEQFF. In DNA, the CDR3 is TGCGCCAGCAGCCAAGGGGGGAGGTACAATGAGCAGTTCTTC.

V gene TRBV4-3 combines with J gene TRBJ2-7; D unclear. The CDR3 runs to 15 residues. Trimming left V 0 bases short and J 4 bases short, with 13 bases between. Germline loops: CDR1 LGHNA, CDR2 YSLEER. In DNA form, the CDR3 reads TGCGCCAGCAGCCAAGATAGGGCTACCTGGTACGAGCAGTACTTC. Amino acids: CASSQDRATWYEQYF.

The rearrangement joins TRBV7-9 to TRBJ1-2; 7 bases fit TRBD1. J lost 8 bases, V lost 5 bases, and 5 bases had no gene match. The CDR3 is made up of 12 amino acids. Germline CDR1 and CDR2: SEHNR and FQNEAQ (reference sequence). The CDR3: CASSNTGDGYTF. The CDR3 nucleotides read TGTGCCAGCAGCAACACAGGGGACGGCTACACCTTC. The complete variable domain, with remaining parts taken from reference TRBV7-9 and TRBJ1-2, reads DTGVSQNPRHKITKRGQNVTFRCDPISEHNRLYWYRQTLGQGPEFLTYFQNEAQLEKSRLLSDRFSAERPKGSFSTLEIQRTEQGDSAMYLCASSNTGDGYTFGSGTRLTVV.

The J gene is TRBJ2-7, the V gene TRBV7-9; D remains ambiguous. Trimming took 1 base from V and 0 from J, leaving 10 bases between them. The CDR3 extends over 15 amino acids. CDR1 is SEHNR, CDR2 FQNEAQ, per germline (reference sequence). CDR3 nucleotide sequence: TGTGCCAGCAGCTTAGAGGATACGGACTCCTACGAGCAGTACTTC. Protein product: CASSLEDTDSYEQYF.

The DNA for the CDR3 is TGTGCCAGTAGTGCATACCTCAGGGGGCACAATGAGCAGTTCTTC. It specifies CASSAYLRGHNEQFF. The genes are TRBV19 and TRBJ2-1; 8 bases fit TRBD1. This CDR3 spans 15 amino acids. The trim removed 5 bases at V and 5 bases at J, leaving 8 bases unmatched. CDR1 is LNHDA, CDR2 SQIVND, per germline (reference sequence).

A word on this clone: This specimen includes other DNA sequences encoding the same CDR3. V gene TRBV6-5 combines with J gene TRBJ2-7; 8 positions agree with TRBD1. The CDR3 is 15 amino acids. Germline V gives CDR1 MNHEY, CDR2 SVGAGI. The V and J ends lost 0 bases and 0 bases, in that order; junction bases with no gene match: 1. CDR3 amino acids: CASSYSQGASYEQYF. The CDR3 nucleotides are TGTGCCAGCAGTTACTCCCAGGGGGCCTCCTACGAGCAGTACTTC.

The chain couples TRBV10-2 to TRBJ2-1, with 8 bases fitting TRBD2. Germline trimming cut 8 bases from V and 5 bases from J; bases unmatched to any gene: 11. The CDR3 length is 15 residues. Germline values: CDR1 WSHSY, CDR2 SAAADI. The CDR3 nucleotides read TGCGCCAGCTCTCTGACGGGAGGGTATAACAATGAGCAGTTCTTC. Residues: CASSLTGGYNNEQFF.

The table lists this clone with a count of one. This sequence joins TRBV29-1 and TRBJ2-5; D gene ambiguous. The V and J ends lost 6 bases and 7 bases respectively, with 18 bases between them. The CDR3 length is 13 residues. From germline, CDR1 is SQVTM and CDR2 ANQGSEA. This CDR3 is CSVEPGPAGTQYF. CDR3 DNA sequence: TGCAGCGTGGAACCGGGCCCCGCAGGGACCCAGTACTTC. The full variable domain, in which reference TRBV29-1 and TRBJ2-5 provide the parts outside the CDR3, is SAVISQKPSRDICQRGTSLTIQCQVDSQVTMMFWYRQQPGQSLTLIATANQGSEATYESGFVIDKFPISRPNLTFSTLTVSNMSPEDSSIYLCSVEPGPAGTQYFGPGTRLLVL.

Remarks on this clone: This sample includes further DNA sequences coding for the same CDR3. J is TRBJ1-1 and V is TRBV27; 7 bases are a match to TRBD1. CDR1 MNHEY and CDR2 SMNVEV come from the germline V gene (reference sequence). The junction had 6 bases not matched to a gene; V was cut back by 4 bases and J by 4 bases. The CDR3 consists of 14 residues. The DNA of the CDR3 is TGTGCCAGCAGTTCGACAGGGCGGGGCACTGAAGCTTTCTTT. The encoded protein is CASSSTGRGTEAFF.

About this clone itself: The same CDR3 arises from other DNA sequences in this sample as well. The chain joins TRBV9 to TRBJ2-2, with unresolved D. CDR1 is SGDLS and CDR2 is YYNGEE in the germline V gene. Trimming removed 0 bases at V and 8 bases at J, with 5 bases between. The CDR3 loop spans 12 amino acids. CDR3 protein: CASSVEGGELFF. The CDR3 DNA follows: TGTGCCAGCAGCGTAGAGGGAGGGGAGCTGTTTTTT.

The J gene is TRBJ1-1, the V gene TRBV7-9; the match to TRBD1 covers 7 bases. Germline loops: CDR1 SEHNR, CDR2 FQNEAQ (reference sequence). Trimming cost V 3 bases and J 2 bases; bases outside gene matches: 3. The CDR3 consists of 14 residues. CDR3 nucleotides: TGTGCCAGCAGCTTTGGGACAGTAAACACTGAAGCTTTCTTT. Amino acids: CASSFGTVNTEAFF. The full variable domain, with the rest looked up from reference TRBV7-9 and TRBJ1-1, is DTGVSQNPRHKITKRGQNVTFRCDPISEHNRLYWYRQTLGQGPEFLTYFQNEAQLEKSRLLSDRFSAERPKGSFSTLEIQRTEQGDSAMYLCASSFGTVNTEAFFGQGTRLTVV.

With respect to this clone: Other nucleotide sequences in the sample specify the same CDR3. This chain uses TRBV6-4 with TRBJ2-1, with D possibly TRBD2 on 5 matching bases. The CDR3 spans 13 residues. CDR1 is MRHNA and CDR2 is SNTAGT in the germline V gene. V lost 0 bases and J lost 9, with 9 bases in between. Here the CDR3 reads CASSDSSRGEQFF. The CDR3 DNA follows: TGTGCCAGCAGTGACTCGAGTCGGGGTGAGCAGTTCTTC.

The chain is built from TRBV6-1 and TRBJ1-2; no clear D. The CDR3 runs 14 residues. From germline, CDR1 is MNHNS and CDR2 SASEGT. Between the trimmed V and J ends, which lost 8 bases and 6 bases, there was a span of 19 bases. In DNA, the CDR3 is TGTGCCAGCCCGGCCCCGGGGTTAAGGGATGGCTACACCTTC. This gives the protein CASPAPGLRDGYTF.

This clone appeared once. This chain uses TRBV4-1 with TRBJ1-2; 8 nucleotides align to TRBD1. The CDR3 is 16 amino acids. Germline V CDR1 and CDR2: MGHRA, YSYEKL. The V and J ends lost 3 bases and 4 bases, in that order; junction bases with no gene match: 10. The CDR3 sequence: CASSHRGQGSLYGYTF. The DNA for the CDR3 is TGCGCCAGCAGCCACCGCGGACAGGGAAGTCTCTATGGCTACACCTTC.

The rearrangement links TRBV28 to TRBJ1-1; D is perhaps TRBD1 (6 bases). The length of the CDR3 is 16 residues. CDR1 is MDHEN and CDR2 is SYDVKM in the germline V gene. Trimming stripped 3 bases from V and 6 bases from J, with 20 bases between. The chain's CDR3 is CASSFLPSGEVPEAFF. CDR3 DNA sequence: TGTGCCAGCAGTTTTCTCCCTTCAGGGGAGGTTCCTGAAGCTTTCTTT.

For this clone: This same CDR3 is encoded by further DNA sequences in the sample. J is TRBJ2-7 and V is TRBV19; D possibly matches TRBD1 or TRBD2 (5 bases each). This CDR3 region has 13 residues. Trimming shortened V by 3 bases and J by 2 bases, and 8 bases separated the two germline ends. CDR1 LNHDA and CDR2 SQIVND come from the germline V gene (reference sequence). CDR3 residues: CASSMGRAYEQYF. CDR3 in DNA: TGTGCCAGTAGTATGGGACGAGCCTACGAGCAGTACTTC.

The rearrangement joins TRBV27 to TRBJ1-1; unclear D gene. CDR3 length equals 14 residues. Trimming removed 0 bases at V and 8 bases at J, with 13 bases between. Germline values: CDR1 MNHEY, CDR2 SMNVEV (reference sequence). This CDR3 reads CASSLSHWAEEAFF. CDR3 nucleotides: TGTGCCAGCAGTTTATCTCATTGGGCAGAGGAAGCTTTCTTT.